The clone carrying this T cell receptor beta chain has a handful of counts. Its antigen is unidentified. HTBI primers from iRepertoire and Arm-PCR of CDR3 regions yielded the TCR beta libraries. Using its own MiXCR run on the multiplex PCR reads, TCRdb lists one record per CDR3 protein. Of about 440,000 distinct CDR3 sequences in the sample, 16% are singletons; the top ten hold roughly 10%. The CDR3 sequence is 16 residues long. V was pared by 2 bases and J by 6 bases, with 7 bases of the junction left unmatched. The V gene's germline CDR1 is MNHGY and CDR2 SAAAGT. The data were obtained in a study of regulatory T cells in long-lasting Graves disease. Study results and caveats: TRBV28 was favored in persistent disease, as were TRBJ1-2 and TRBJ2-5.

This sample's time point: newly diagnosed GD, antithyroid drugs for less than 3 months. PBMC RNA was the source of the TCR library. These data also featured in a second study, about T cells in Graves' hyperthyroidism and ophthalmopathy.

The sequence was obtained from a woman aged 25 to 45 with Graves disease. V gene TRBV6-8 combines with J gene TRBJ2-7; 13 bases are shared with TRBD2. Sequencing was performed on peripheral blood mononuclear cells (PBMCs), taken at new diagnosis, from a patient treated with antithyroid drugs. CDR3: CASSYLGLAGVGEQYF. The CDR3 DNA reads TGTGCCAGCAGTTACCTTGGACTAGCGGGAGTCGGCGAGCAGTACTTC.